This T cell receptor beta chain was profiled in a study of identical twins. The germline gives CDR1 SGHTA, CDR2 FQGNSA. The length of the CDR3 is 19 residues. Trimming at V came to 1 base and at J to 0 bases, leaving 8 bases not matched to a gene. Study-wide findings and caveats: With abundant cord blood beta clonotypes, insertions were fewer; memory repertoires showed no such pattern.

This clonotype was picked up a small number of times. The antigen is undetermined. TCRdb re-derived calls from the 5' RACE reads in MiXCR, one entry per CDR3 protein. The table lists 1.5 million to 2 million distinct CDR3 sequences, around 29% of them singletons, with under 0.35% in the top ten. The sequence was collected from a newborn girl in good health. The sample taken for sequencing was cord blood. This rearrangement joins TRBV7-2 to TRBJ2-1, with 11 bases fitting TRBD2. The CDR3 here is CASSLVRTSGLRSYNEQFF. The CDR3 bases are TGTGCCAGCAGCTTAGTGAGGACTAGCGGGCTTCGCTCCTACAATGAGCAGTTCTTC.